This T cell receptor beta chain was obtained from a study of shared clonotypes between healthy human individuals. Study results and caveats: Relative to memory subsets, naive subsets generally showed larger estimated richness.

Measured with immunoSEQ multiplex PCR; TCRdb has only the in-frame clones, and not every one. The data show more than 2 million clones, around 95% seen once. Partitioning of CD4+ cells yielded a CD45RA+ naive subset and a CD45RA-negative memory subset. There are 16 residues in the CDR3. Trimming cost V 1 base and J 7 bases, with 19 bases left between them. Looked up from germline, CDR1 is GTSNPN and CDR2 is SVGIG (reference sequence). About this clone itself: Its antigen is not known.

The receptor was derived from a man in his late teens or twenties in good health. V gene TRBV30 combines with J gene TRBJ1-4; TRBD1 is a possible D gene (6 bases). The sequenced sample consisted of naive CD4+ T cells sorted from blood. Stated subset: CD45RA+ positively selected. The DNA of the CDR3 is TGTGCCTGGAGTGCCGCGGGACACCGAGTAGGTGAAAAACTGTTTTTT. Translated: CAWSAAGHRVGEKLFF.